This T cell receptor (beta chain) was sequenced in a study of T cells expressing NK-cell markers. In germline, CDR1 is LNHNV, CDR2 YYDKDF (reference sequence). The CDR3 is made up of 15 amino acids. TCRdb re-called the 5' RACE reads, yielding one record per CDR3 amino acid sequence without DNA. The sample table sets out about 550,000 distinct CDR3 sequences. The chain links TRBV15 to TRBJ2-1; checking the TCRdb D call of TRBD2 is not possible without DNA. This receptor was taken from a man between 18 and 35 years old in good health. Sequenced material: blood T cells: a sorted CD56 or NKG2C T cell subset, CD4+ or CD8+ T cells, or bulk PBMC T cells (not recorded which). CDR3 sequence reads: CATGPSGESGNEQFF. Full variable domain (outside the CDR3, taken from reference TRBV15 and TRBJ2-1): DAMVIQNPRYQVTQFGKPVTLSCSQTLNHNVMYWYQQKSSQAPKLLFHYYDKDFNNEADTPDNFQSRRPNTSFCFLDIRSPGLGDTAMYLCATGPSGESGNEQFFGPGTRLTVL.